This T cell receptor (beta chain) was sequenced in a study of T cell repertoires in cytomegalovirus infection. Study context: The authors used CMV epitopes that were HLA-C-restricted (recently identified) and HLA-B-restricted (well studied). Indicated by public TCR beta signatures were CMV infection and matching HLA type.

Germline values: CDR1 SGHDN, CDR2 FVKESK. Trimming left V 5 bases short and J 3 bases short, with 14 bases between. This CDR3 comprises 14 residues. This clonotype was seen more than once but under ten times. No antigen is known for it. Study-wide points: Predominance within the ex vivo response was attributable to HLA-C-restricted CMV-specific TCR beta clonotypes. Cumulative frequency of public TCR beta families picked out carriers of CMV plus the relevant HLA.

Using its own MiXCR run on the reads, TCRdb lists one record per CDR3 protein. The sample has about 920,000 distinct CDR3 sequences, roughly 31% seen once. The chain recombines TRBV14 with TRBJ2-7, with D perhaps matching TRBD1 (6 bases). The origin of this receptor is a human donor in good health (CMV status not recorded). Some clones in this sample may be carry-over from other donors' samples. The source material was cultured CD8+ T cells from PBMCs, sampled from culture after CMV antigen stimulation. The CDR3 DNA is TGTGCCAGCAGCATACGAGGGGGAAACTACGAGCAGTACGTC. Its translation is CASSIRGGNYEQYV.